This T cell receptor beta chain came from a study of cytomegalovirus exposure and HLA in healthy donors. It was with 60 Vbeta and 13 Jbeta primers that the PCR ran. The table came from immunoSEQ multiplex PCR; TCRdb's copy has only in-frame clones and leaves some out. The sample has approximately 90,000 clones; roughly three quarters are singletons. This clonotype was sampled from a man in his thirties or forties in good health and CMV-seronegative. The source material was PBMCs.

CDR3 sequence (DNA): TGTGCCAGCAGTACCGGGACAGCCGGCGGTTCACCCCTCCACTTT. This encodes CASSTGTAGGSPLHF. The chain combines TRBV27 with TRBJ1-6; 7 nucleotides line up with TRBD1. The CDR3 runs to 15 residues. Germline V gene lookup returns CDR1 MNHEY and CDR2 SMNVEV (reference sequence). Trimming at V came to 5 bases and at J to 9 bases, leaving 10 bases not matched to a gene.